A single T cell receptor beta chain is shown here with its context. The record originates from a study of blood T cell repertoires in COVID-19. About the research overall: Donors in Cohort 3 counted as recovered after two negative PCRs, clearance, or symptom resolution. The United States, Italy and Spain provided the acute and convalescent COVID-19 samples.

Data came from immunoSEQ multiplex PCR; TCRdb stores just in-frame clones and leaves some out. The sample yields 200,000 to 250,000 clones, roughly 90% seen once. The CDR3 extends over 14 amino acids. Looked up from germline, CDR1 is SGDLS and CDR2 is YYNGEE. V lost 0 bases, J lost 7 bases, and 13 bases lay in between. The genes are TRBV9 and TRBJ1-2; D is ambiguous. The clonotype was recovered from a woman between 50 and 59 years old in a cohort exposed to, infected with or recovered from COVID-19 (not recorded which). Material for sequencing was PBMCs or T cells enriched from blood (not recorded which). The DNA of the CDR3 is TGTGCCAGCAGCGTAGTGGACTTCCCGCTTGGCTACACCTTC. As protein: CASSVVDFPLGYTF.